What follows are 9 T cell receptor beta chains derived from one specimen sequenced in a study of T cell repertoires in cytomegalovirus infection. Using its own MiXCR run on the reads, TCRdb lists one record per CDR3 protein. Here the sample spans 830,000 or so distinct CDR3 sequences, 32% being singletons. Their target antigens are unknown. The material sequenced was cultured CD8+ T cells from PBMCs, taken from culture after CMV antigen stimulation. The source is a human donor in good health (CMV status not recorded). Some clones in this sample may be carry-over from other donors' samples.

The rearrangement uses TRBV11-2 and TRBJ2-3; D might be TRBD1 (6 bases). V lost 7 bases and J 0 bases, leaving 11 bases between the germline ends. CDR1 SGHAT and CDR2 FQNNGV come from the germline V gene. This CDR3 spans 14 amino acids. CDR3 nucleotides: TGTGCCAGCACCCGAGGGGGAAGCACAGATACGCAGTATTTT. As protein: CASTRGGSTDTQYF. The full variable domain, rest sourced from reference TRBV11-2 and TRBJ2-3, is EAGVAQSPRYKIIEKRQSVAFWCNPISGHATLYWYQQILGQGPKLLIQFQNNGVVDDSQLPKDRFSAERLKGVDSTLKIQPAKLEDSAVYLCASTRGGSTDTQYFGPGTRLTVL.

About this clonotype itself: At one of its ends the junction is not consistent with the germline gene, which may arise from a read error. The gene calls are TRBV7-6 and TRBJ2-1, with 11 bases lining up with TRBD2. The CDR3 has 18 residues. Germline values: CDR1 SGHVS, CDR2 FNYEAQ. The CDR3 spells CASNLVSGGARSYNEQFF. In DNA form, the CDR3 reads TGTGCCAGCAACTTAGTTAGCGGGGGGGCCCGCTCCTACAATGAGCAGTTCTTC.

About this clonotype itself: One junction end does not reproduce the germline sequence, and a read error may be involved. J is TRBJ2-5 and V is TRBV7-8; maybe TRBD1 (5 bases). There are 15 residues in the CDR3. The germline CDR1 and CDR2 sequences are SGHVS and FQNEAQ. CDR3 DNA: TGTGCCAACAGCCCCGGCGTGGGGCCCGGCGAGACCCAGTACTTC. It translates to CANSPGVGPGETQYF.

The gene calls are TRBV6-5 and TRBJ2-1; D is ambiguous. Germline-derived CDR1 and CDR2 are MNHEY and SVGAGI. The CDR3 length is 11 residues. V was trimmed by 7 bases and J by 9 bases, leaving 10 bases between them. CDR3 DNA sequence: TGTGCCAGCACCATATCGGGTGAGCAGTTCTTC. It is translated as CASTISGEQFF.

This clonotype was seen a handful of times. V usage is TRBV6-6 and J usage is TRBJ1-3, with a tentative D call TRBD1 (6 bases). Trimming shortened V by 5 bases and J by 4 bases, and 9 bases separated the two germline ends. CDR1 is MNHNY, CDR2 SVGAGI, per germline (reference sequence). The CDR3 runs to 13 residues. The CDR3 here is CASSTGIGNTIYF. Here the CDR3 DNA reads TGTGCCAGCAGTACAGGGATCGGAAACACCATATATTTT.

Ten or more counts support this clonotype. This chain links TRBV7-2 with TRBJ1-2, with 7 bases lining up with TRBD1. In germline, CDR1 is SGHTA, CDR2 FQGNSA. Trimming cost V 1 base and J 8 bases; bases outside gene matches: 7. The CDR3 runs 14 residues. CDR3 nucleotides: TGTGCCAGCAGCTTAGGAGACAGGGCAGGGGGCTACACCTTC. Protein: CASSLGDRAGGYTF.

Only a few counts were recorded for this clonotype. V gene TRBV2 combines with J gene TRBJ2-5; 11 bases match TRBD2. Germline V gene data show CDR1 as SNHLY and CDR2 as FYNNEI. The CDR3 loop spans 16 amino acids. The V and J ends lost 3 bases and 7 bases, in that order; junction bases with no gene match: 10. CDR3 loop: CASSDPGTSGSGTQYF. CDR3 in DNA: TGTGCCAGCAGTGACCCCGGGACTAGCGGCTCCGGGACCCAGTACTTC. Using reference TRBV2 and TRBJ2-5 for the parts outside the CDR3, the full variable domain is EPEVTQTPSHQVTQMGQEVILRCVPISNHLYFYWYRQILGQKVEFLVSFYNNEISEKSEIFDDQFSVERPDGSNFTLKIRSTKLEDSAMYFCASSDPGTSGSGTQYFGPGTRLLVL.

This clonotype was seen only a few times. The chain employs TRBV15 and TRBJ2-1, with D possibly being TRBD1 or TRBD2 (5 bases each). Trimming took off 4 bases at V and 0 bases at J, with 10 bases between the two ends. Germline V gives CDR1 LNHNV, CDR2 YYDKDF (reference sequence). The CDR3 is 15 amino acids. This CDR3 reads CATSIEGTSYNEQFF. The CDR3 DNA reads TGTGCCACCAGCATCGAGGGGACCTCCTACAATGAGCAGTTCTTC.

This clonotype was recorded a few times. The chain combines TRBV10-3 with TRBJ2-1; 8 nucleotides match TRBD2. Germline CDR1 ENHRY, CDR2 SYGVKD. V shed 11 bases, J shed 5 bases, and the junction held 5 bases outside the gene matches. The CDR3 consists of 12 residues. CDR3 region: CAPGLVDNEQFF. DNA for the CDR3: TGTGCCCCGGGACTAGTAGACAATGAGCAGTTCTTC.